Given below is one T cell receptor beta chain in context. The antigen is unknown. The data derive from a study of T-cell memory formation after mild COVID-19. The study's findings and limits: Pre-infection memory showed some responding clones, and this suggested that cross-reactive memory joined. CD4+ contracting clones were found mainly in CM and EM, and CD8+ ones in EMRA. Clones shrinking from day 15 to 85 showed even CD4/CD8 mixes; later expanders tilted CD4+.

TCRdb re-analysed the 5' RACE reads in MiXCR, keeping a single row per CDR3 protein. This table holds roughly 400,000 distinct CDR3 sequences, roughly a quarter found once. The germline V gene has CDR1 SGHAT and CDR2 FQNNGV. This CDR3 contains 14 residues. V lost 5 bases and J 5 bases, leaving 13 bases between the germline ends. The sequenced sample consisted of PBMCs or a T cell subset sorted from them (not recorded which). The TCR originated in an adult woman who had mild COVID-19 (a few samples of this study predate the infection). Cell type and time point are not known. The chain recombines TRBV11-2 with TRBJ2-4; unclear D gene. This CDR3 is CASSPGLRENIQYF. The DNA of the CDR3 is TGTGCCAGCAGCCCCGGCCTCCGAGAAAACATTCAGTACTTC.